This T cell receptor beta chain was retrieved from a study of blood T cell repertoires in COVID-19. Repertoires were generated with immunoSEQ multiplex PCR, while TCRdb's copy carries only in-frame clones and drops some. The top ten clones hold 5% to 6% of a sample with roughly 140,000 clones, around 84% of them seen once. In germline, CDR1 is MNHEY, CDR2 SVGAGI. This CDR3 comprises 12 residues. Trimming took off 9 bases at V and 0 bases at J, with 6 bases between the two ends. The sequenced material came from peripheral blood. This sequence originates from a human donor in a cohort sampled during active COVID-19. The genes are TRBV6-5 and TRBJ1-3; D is ambiguous. CDR3 protein: CASLFSGNTIYF. CDR3 DNA sequence: TGTGCCAGTTTATTCTCTGGAAACACCATATATTTT.